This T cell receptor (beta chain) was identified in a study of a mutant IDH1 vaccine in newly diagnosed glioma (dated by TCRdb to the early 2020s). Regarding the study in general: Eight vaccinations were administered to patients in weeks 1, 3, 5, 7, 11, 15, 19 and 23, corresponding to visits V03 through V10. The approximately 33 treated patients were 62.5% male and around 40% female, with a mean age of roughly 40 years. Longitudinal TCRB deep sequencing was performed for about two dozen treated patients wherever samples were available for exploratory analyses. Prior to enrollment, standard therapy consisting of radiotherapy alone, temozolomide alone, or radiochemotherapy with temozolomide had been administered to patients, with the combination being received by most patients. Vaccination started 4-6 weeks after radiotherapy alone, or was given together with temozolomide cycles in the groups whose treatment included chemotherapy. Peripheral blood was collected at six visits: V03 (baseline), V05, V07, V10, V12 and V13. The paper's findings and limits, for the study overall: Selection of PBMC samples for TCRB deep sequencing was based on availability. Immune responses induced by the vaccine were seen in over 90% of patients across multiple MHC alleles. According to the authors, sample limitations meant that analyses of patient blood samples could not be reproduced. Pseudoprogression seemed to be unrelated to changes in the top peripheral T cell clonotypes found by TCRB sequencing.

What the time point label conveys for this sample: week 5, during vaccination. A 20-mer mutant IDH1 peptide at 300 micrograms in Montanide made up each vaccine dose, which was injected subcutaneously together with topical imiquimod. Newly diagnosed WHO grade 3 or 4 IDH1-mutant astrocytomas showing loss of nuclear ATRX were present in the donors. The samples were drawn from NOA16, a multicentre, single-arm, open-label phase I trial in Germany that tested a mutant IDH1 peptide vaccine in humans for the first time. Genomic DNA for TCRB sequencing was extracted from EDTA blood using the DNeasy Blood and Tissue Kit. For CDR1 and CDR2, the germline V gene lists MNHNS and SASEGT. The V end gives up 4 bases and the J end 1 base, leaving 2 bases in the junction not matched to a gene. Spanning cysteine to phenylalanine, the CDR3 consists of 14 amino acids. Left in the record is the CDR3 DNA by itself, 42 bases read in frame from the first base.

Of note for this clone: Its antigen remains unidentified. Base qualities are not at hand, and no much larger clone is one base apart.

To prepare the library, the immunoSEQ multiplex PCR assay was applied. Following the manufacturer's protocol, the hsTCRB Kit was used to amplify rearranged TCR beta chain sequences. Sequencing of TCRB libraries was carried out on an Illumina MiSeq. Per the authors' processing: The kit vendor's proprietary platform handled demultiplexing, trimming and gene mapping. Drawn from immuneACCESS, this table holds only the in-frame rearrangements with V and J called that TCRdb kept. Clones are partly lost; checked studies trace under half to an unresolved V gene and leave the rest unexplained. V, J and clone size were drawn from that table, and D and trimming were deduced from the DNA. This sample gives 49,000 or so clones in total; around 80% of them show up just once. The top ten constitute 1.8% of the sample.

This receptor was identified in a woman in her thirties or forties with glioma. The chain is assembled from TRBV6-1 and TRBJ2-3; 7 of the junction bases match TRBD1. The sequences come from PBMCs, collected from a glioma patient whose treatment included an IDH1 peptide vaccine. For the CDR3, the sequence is CASSVGQGTDTQYF. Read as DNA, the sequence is TGTGCCAGCAGTGTAGGACAGGGCACAGATACGCAGTATTTT.